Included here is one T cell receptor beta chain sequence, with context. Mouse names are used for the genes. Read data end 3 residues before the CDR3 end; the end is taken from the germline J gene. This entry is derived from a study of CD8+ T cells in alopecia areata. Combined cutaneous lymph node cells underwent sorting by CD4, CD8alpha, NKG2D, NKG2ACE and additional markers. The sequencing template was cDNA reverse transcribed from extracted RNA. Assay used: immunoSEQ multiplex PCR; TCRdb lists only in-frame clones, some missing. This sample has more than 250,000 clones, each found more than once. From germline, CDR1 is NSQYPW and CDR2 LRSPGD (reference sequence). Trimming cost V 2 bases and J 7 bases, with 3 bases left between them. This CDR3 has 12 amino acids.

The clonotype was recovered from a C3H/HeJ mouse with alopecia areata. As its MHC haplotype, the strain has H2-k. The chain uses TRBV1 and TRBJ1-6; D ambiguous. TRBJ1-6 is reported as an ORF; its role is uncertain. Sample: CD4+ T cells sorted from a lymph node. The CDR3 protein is CTCSAWNSPLYF. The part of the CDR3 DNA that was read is TGCACCTGCAGTGCATGGAATTCGCCC.